The clone carrying this T cell receptor beta chain appeared once. Its antigen is currently unknown. Sorted T cells were CFSE-labeled and cultured 5 days with allogeneic regulatory or mature dendritic cells at 1:10. Memory T cells were CD45RO+, naive were CD45RA+, sorted by FACS. V gave up 8 bases and J gave up 6 bases, with 15 bases separating them. Germline V CDR1 and CDR2: MNHEY, SVGAGI. The CDR3 runs to 13 residues. These data are taken from a study of regulatory dendritic cells for organ transplantation. Points from the study as a whole: Among resting subsets, memory CD8+ cells contained the most alloreactive clonotypes. Memory T cells were less diverse than naive, with memory CD8+ most oligoclonal.

Some clones are missing from TCRdb's copy, which holds only in-frame ones; the method was immunoSEQ multiplex PCR. The repertoire has 9,500 to 15,000 clones, roughly 60% of them found once; the top ten carry less than 1.5%. The V gene is TRBV6-5, the J gene TRBJ2-3; a possible D gene is TRBD2 (5 bases). The sequence came from a human donor in good health. The sample comprised naive CD8+ T cells from blood cultured with dendritic cells. This sample's subset: CD45RA+ naive T cells. The CDR3, as DNA: TGTGCCAGCCTAGAGGGTAACGAGGATACGCAGTATTTT. This codes for CASLEGNEDTQYF.